This TCR beta chain was identified during a study of blood T cell repertoires in COVID-19. The CDR3 is 15 amino acids. The junction had 12 bases not matched to a gene; V was cut back by 5 bases and J by 8 bases. The germline gives CDR1 SGHAT, CDR2 FQNNGV. This clone is a singleton in its sample. Per the original methods: From reference gene primer amplification, estimates of nucleated cell counts were derived. This table comes from immunoSEQ multiplex PCR, and its TCRdb copy is limited to in-frame clones, with some not included. D and trimming were read from the DNA, whereas the V and J calls and clone size are those reported in that table. Of about 270,000 clones detected, roughly 90% appear once; the ten largest clones hold 2.2%.

Specimen: peripheral blood. This chain connects TRBV11-2 to TRBJ1-2; 9 nucleotides match TRBD1. The TCR originated in a man between 50 and 59 years old with acute or convalescent COVID-19. In nucleotides, the CDR3 is TGTGCCAGCAGCGAGACAGGGGGACACTCTAGGGGCTACACCTTC. It specifies CASSETGGHSRGYTF.